A selection of T cell receptor beta chains follows, all from one sample in a study of blood T cell repertoires in COVID-19. The method was immunoSEQ multiplex PCR; TCRdb's version includes in-frame clones alone and lacks a portion of them. The repertoire has about 240,000 clones, 82% of them found once; the top ten carry around 12%. Sequencing was performed on peripheral blood. These TCRs come from a woman aged 60-75 years with active or convalescent COVID-19. Each CDR3 is given with its conserved first and last residue. The D gene is left open where the match is weak. Only part of the rows carry a size: once, few, many, or a class if the clone is expanded.

clone_size d_call j_call cdr3_length v_call cdr3_nt cdr3_aa
NA NA TRBJ1-3 15 TRBV6-2/TRBV6-3 TGTGCCAGCAGTTTTCCCTCGGGAAGGAGGAACACCATATATTTT CASSFPSGRRNTIYF
NA TRBD1 TRBJ1-1 15 TRBV6-1 TGTGCCAGCAGTGAAATGGTCGAGGGGGCTACTCAAGCTTTCTTT CASSEMVEGATQAFF
NA NA TRBJ1-1 17 TRBV4-1 TGCGCCAGCAGCCAAGACAGGGGATTTGCCATGAACACTGAAGCTTTCTTT CASSQDRGFAMNTEAFF
NA TRBD2 TRBJ2-7 14 TRBV7-2 TGTGCCAGCAGCCTACCGGGACTAGCATACGAGCAGTACTTC CASSLPGLAYEQYF
NA TRBD1 TRBJ1-5 18 TRBV19 TGTGCCAGTAGAGACAGGGGGCAATCAAGTTATAGCAATCAGCCCCAGCATTTT CASRDRGQSSYSNQPQHF
NA NA TRBJ1-2 14 TRBV7-2 TGTGCCAGCAGCTTAGTTCAGGGTCGGTATGGCTACACCTTC CASSLVQGRYGYTF
NA NA TRBJ2-7 11 TRBV3-1/TRBV3-2 TGTGCCAGCAGAGGGGGGGGCGAGCAGTACTTC CASRGGGEQYF
NA TRBD1 TRBJ2-3 17 TRBV5-1 TGCGCCAGCAGCTCCGGTACAGGGGGCTGGGGCACAGATACGCAGTATTTT CASSSGTGGWGTDTQYF
NA NA TRBJ2-5 13 TRBV18 TGTGCCAGCTCACCGACCCCTCTAGCGACCCAGTACTTC CASSPTPLATQYF
NA NA TRBJ1-2 13 TRBV2 TGTGCCAGCAGTGAACAGGCCCTCTATGGCTACACCTTC CASSEQALYGYTF
NA NA TRBJ1-1 14 TRBV3-1/TRBV3-2 TGTGCCAGCAGCCCCGGGGGGGGGAGCACTGAAGCTTTCTTT CASSPGGGSTEAFF
NA NA TRBJ1-1 15 TRBV6-5 TGTGCCAGCAGTTATTTACCGGACACTAACACTGAAGCTTTCTTT CASSYLPDTNTEAFF
NA TRBD1 TRBJ1-2 13 TRBV3-1/TRBV3-2 TGTGCCAGCAGCCAGGGACAGGGGTATGGCTACACCTTC CASSQGQGYGYTF
NA TRBD1 TRBJ1-5 13 TRBV5-1 TGCGCCAGCAGGGGGGACAGAGACCAGCCCCAGCATTTT CASRGDRDQPQHF
few NA TRBJ1-2 15 TRBV5-6 TGTGCCAGCAGCTTGGATCGGATTAGGGGCTATGGCTACACCTTC CASSLDRIRGYGYTF
NA NA TRBJ1-2 14 TRBV21-1 TGTGCCAGCAACACAGGGGAAGGGCACTATGGCTACACCTTC CASNTGEGHYGYTF
NA TRBD1 TRBJ1-2 14 TRBV18 TGTGCCAGCTCACAGGGACAGGGGGCGGATGGCTACACCTTC CASSQGQGADGYTF
NA NA TRBJ1-2 14 TRBV20-1 TGCAGTGCTAGTCGATGGCAGACTAACTATGGCTACACCTTC CSASRWQTNYGYTF
NA NA TRBJ2-5 13 TRBV5-8 TGTGCCAGCAGCTCCCGGTACCAAGAGACCCAGTACTTC CASSSRYQETQYF
NA NA TRBJ2-7 18 TRBV7-9 TGTGCCAGCAGCTCCAAGACCTCAGGGACACCAAACCCCTACGAGCAGTACTTC CASSSKTSGTPNPYEQYF
once NA TRBJ1-1 13 TRBV7-9 TGTGCCAGCAGCTTTGAGGGGGTCACTGAAGCTTTCTTT CASSFEGVTEAFF
NA NA TRBJ2-5 13 TRBV10-3 TGTGCCATCAGGCAGGGTCCCCAAGAGACCCAGTACTTC CAIRQGPQETQYF
NA TRBD1 TRBJ2-2 16 TRBV6-1 TGTGCCAGCAGTGTTGGGACAGGGGGGACCACCGGGGAGCTGTTTTTT CASSVGTGGTTGELFF
NA TRBD1 TRBJ1-2 13 TRBV7-2 TGTGCCAGCAGCTTAGTAGGGGGCGATGGCTACACCTTC CASSLVGGDGYTF
NA NA TRBJ1-1 14 TRBV5-5 TGTGCCAGCAGCCACGATACGGGGTCCCCTCAAGCTTTCTTT CASSHDTGSPQAFF
NA TRBD2 TRBJ2-5 15 TRBV3-1/TRBV3-2 TGTGCCAGCAGCCGGGAGTGGACTAGTCGAGAGACCCAGTACTTC CASSREWTSRETQYF
NA NA TRBJ1-4 14 TRBV5-1 TGCGCCAGCAGCTTGGCGGGGGTAGGGGAAAAACTGTTTTTT CASSLAGVGEKLFF
NA NA TRBJ2-1 12 TRBV12-3/TRBV12-4 TGTGCCACCGCCGAGCTGGGGGGTGAGCAGTTCTTC CATAELGGEQFF
NA NA TRBJ2-6 17 TRBV2 TGTGCCAGGGACAAATCTCGGGGGTTGTCTGGGGCCAACGTCCTGACTTTC CARDKSRGLSGANVLTF
few NA TRBJ1-2 14 TRBV30 TGTGCCTACACGTCCCAGGGGCGAAACTATGGCTACACCTTC CAYTSQGRNYGYTF